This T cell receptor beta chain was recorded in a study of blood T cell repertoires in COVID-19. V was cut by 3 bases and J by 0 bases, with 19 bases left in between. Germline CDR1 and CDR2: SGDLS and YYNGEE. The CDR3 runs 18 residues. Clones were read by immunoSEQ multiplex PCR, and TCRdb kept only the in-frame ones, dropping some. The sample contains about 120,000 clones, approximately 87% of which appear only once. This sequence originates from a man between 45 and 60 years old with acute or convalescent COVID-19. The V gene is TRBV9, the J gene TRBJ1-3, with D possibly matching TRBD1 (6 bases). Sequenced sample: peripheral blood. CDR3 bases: TGTGCCAGCAGCGACCCCGGGACAAGGGGAAACTCTGGAAACACCATATATTTT. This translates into CASSDPGTRGNSGNTIYF. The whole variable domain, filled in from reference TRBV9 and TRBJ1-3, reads DSGVTQTPKHLITATGQRVTLRCSPRSGDLSVYWYQQSLDQGLQFLIQYYNGEERAKGNILERFSAQQFPDLHSELNLSSLELGDSALYFCASSDPGTRGNSGNTIYFGEGSWLTVV.